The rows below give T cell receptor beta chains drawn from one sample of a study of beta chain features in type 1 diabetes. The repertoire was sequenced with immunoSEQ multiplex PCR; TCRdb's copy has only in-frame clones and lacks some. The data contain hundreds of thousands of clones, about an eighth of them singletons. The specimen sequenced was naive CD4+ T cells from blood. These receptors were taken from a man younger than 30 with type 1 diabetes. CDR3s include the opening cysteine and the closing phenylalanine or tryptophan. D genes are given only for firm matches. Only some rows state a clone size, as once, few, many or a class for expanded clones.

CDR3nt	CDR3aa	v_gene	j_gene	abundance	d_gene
TGTGCCAGCAGCCAAGCCGACAGTCCAAATGAAAAACTGTTTTTT	CASSQADSPNEKLFF	TRBV4-2	TRBJ1-4	NA	NA
TGTGCCAGCAGCTTCGGAGTGGAAACGCAGTATTTT	CASSFGVETQYF	TRBV11-2	TRBJ2-3	NA	NA
TGTGCCACCAGGGACAGGGGGCAAGCAGATACGCAGTATTTT	CATRDRGQADTQYF	TRBV27	TRBJ2-3	few	TRBD1
TGTGCCAGTAGGGGACTAGCGAGTAGCACAGATACGCAGTATTTT	CASRGLASSTDTQYF	TRBV19	TRBJ2-3	NA	TRBD2
TGTGCCTGGAGGGCCGATAGCAATCAGCCCCAGCATTTT	CAWRADSNQPQHF	TRBV30	TRBJ1-5	many	NA
TGTGCCAGCAGTTTGCGGTCTGAGCAGTTCTTC	CASSLRSEQFF	TRBV28	TRBJ2-1	few	NA
TGTGCCAGCAGAAGCGGGGGGGCTGGGGTAGATACGCAGTATTTT	CASRSGGAGVDTQYF	TRBV5-4	TRBJ2-3	NA	TRBD2
TGTGCCTGGAGTGGGTCCAAATCCTATGGCTACACCTTC	CAWSGSKSYGYTF	TRBV30	TRBJ1-2	NA	NA
TGTGCCCCCGGTGGCCGGCCCAGGGCCGCCCGAGAGACCCAGTACTTC	CAPGGRPRAARETQYF	TRBV30	TRBJ2-5	few	NA
TGTGCCAGCAGCGTAGGGACGGATATTTATGAAAAACTGTTTTTT	CASSVGTDIYEKLFF	TRBV7-2	TRBJ1-4	few	NA
TGCGCCAGCAGCTTAGTACAGTCGAACACTGAAGCTTTCTTT	CASSLVQSNTEAFF	TRBV5-1	TRBJ1-1	NA	NA
TGCAGCGGGGTTGGGACGAACACTGAAGCTTTCTTT	CSGVGTNTEAFF	TRBV29-1	TRBJ1-1	few	NA
TGTGCCAGCAGGACGCGGGGGGCCTACAATGAGCAGTTCTTC	CASRTRGAYNEQFF	TRBV5-6	TRBJ2-1	few	TRBD2
TGTGCCAGCAGGGTAGCGGGGGGGCAGGCCCAGTACTTC	CASRVAGGQAQYF	TRBV6-1	TRBJ2-5	NA	TRBD2
TGTGCCAGCAGACCCTTAGGGGGGGGCTGGGAAAAACTGTTTTTT	CASRPLGGGWEKLFF	TRBV28	TRBJ1-4	NA	NA
TGTGCCAGCAGCCTCGACAGGAGCGAAGGCGCTTTCTTT	CASSLDRSEGAFF	TRBV2	TRBJ1-1	NA	NA
TGTGCCAGCAGCTTACTAAATCAACGGTCGTCACCCCTCCACTTT	CASSLLNQRSSPLHF	TRBV11-2	TRBJ1-6	few	NA
TGTGCCTGGAGCCAACCAGGGGGCAGGCACTATGGCTACACCTTC	CAWSQPGGRHYGYTF	TRBV30	TRBJ1-2	NA	TRBD1
TGTGCCAGCAGTCAGGTCGTTGGCGTCCAGTACTTC	CASSQVVGVQYF	TRBV6-6	TRBJ2-7	few	NA
TGTGCCAGCACCCCCGGGTGGGGCTATGGCTACACCTTC	CASTPGWGYGYTF	TRBV28	TRBJ1-2	NA	NA
TGTGCTAGTGGTTTGGCCGCGATGGGGACCCAGTACTTC	CASGLAAMGTQYF	TRBV12-5	TRBJ2-5	NA	NA
TGTGCCAGCAGCTTCTTCTCCGAGACCCAGTACTTC	CASSFFSETQYF	TRBV5-6	TRBJ2-5	NA	NA
TGTGCCAGCAGCTTATCGACAGGGGGCAACACCTTC	CASSLSTGGNTF	TRBV7-8	TRBJ1-2	few	TRBD1
TGCAGCGTTGACTCCGGGGCATCGACCCCAGCTACGCAGTATTTT	CSVDSGASTPATQYF	TRBV29-1	TRBJ2-3	NA	NA
TGTGCCTGGAGTGTGGTGGGGCTGAACACTGAAGCTTTCTTT	CAWSVVGLNTEAFF	TRBV30	TRBJ1-1	few	NA
TGTGCCAGCTCGGGAGAGGGGGCCGGCACAGATACGCAGTATTTT	CASSGEGAGTDTQYF	TRBV2	TRBJ2-3	NA	NA
TGCAGCGTCCCCACGGCAGGGAAGGTGAACACTGAAGCTTTCTTT	CSVPTAGKVNTEAFF	TRBV29-1	TRBJ1-1	NA	NA
TGTGCCAGCAGCGATCGACTAGCGGGGGGCTACACAGATACGCAGTATTTT	CASSDRLAGGYTDTQYF	TRBV7-2	TRBJ2-3	few	TRBD2
TGTGCCAGTCACCCAGGGGAAGACTATGGCTACACCTTC	CASHPGEDYGYTF	TRBV18	TRBJ1-2	few	NA
TGTGCCAGCAGCGTCGCGGGACAGGGGCCCACTGAAGCTTTCTTT	CASSVAGQGPTEAFF	TRBV9	TRBJ1-1	few	TRBD1
TGTGCCAGTGCTAGCGGCGACACTAGCACAGATACGCAGTATTTT	CASASGDTSTDTQYF	TRBV19	TRBJ2-3	few	TRBD2
TGTGCCACCAGCAGAGATCGAGGGCAGCTCTCCTACGAGCAGTACTTC	CATSRDRGQLSYEQYF	TRBV15	TRBJ2-7	NA	NA
TGTGCCAGCAGGAGCTTGGGGAAGGGCTATGGCTACACCTTC	CASRSLGKGYGYTF	TRBV6-5	TRBJ1-2	few	NA
TGTGCCAGCAGCTTAGTTGTGGACACTGAAGCTTTCTTT	CASSLVVDTEAFF	TRBV7-9	TRBJ1-1	few	NA
TGTGCCAGTAGTACTGGACCGAGTACCTACGAGCAGTACTTC	CASSTGPSTYEQYF	TRBV19	TRBJ2-7	few	NA
TGCGCCAGCAGCTTGAGGAACGAGCAGTACTTC	CASSLRNEQYF	TRBV5-1	TRBJ2-7	NA	NA
TGTGCCAGCTCACCTTCGGGCAGGGGAGGTACTGAAGCTTTCTTT	CASSPSGRGGTEAFF	TRBV18	TRBJ1-1	NA	NA
TGTGCCAGCAGCTCCCCTCCCGGGACTGACCTCAATCAGCCCCAGCATTTT	CASSSPPGTDLNQPQHF	TRBV7-9	TRBJ1-5	NA	NA
TGTGCCAGCAGTGAAGAACTAGCGGGGGCCCGCGAGCAGTTCTTC	CASSEELAGAREQFF	TRBV6-1	TRBJ2-1	NA	TRBD2
TGTGCCAGCAGCGCACAGGGGGCGCATGGGGAGACCCAGTACTTC	CASSAQGAHGETQYF	TRBV6-1	TRBJ2-5	NA	TRBD1
TGTGCCAGCAGCCCCGAAGCCGCGGGCGACGAGCAGTACTTC	CASSPEAAGDEQYF	TRBV6-5	TRBJ2-7	NA	NA
TGCAGCGCCGGGACAGTAGGTCGTGAAGCTTTCTTT	CSAGTVGREAFF	TRBV29-1	TRBJ1-1	NA	TRBD1
TGTGCCAGTAGTACCCCTCGCCGAGGGGGAAAAAACACTGAAGCTTTCTTT	CASSTPRRGGKNTEAFF	TRBV19	TRBJ1-1	NA	NA
TGTGCCAGCAGGACTAGCGCCCAAGAGACCCAGTACTTC	CASRTSAQETQYF	TRBV6-6	TRBJ2-5	NA	TRBD2
TGTGCCAGCAGCCGTAGACCACAAGAGACCCAGTACTTC	CASSRRPQETQYF	TRBV27	TRBJ2-5	NA	NA
TGTGCCAGCAGCTTAGTTGGGGGTAGGGTTAAGGAGCCCCAGCATTTT	CASSLVGGRVKEPQHF	TRBV7-2	TRBJ1-5	NA	NA
TGTGCCTGGGGGGATCAGGGGAGGAACTATGGCTACACCTTC	CAWGDQGRNYGYTF	TRBV30	TRBJ1-2	NA	NA
TGCGCCAGCAGCTTGTGGTCCAACCGTGAGCAGTTCTTC	CASSLWSNREQFF	TRBV5-1	TRBJ2-1	NA	NA
TGTGCCAGCTCACCACGGGGACTAGCGGGGGCAAACAATGAGCAGTTCTTC	CASSPRGLAGANNEQFF	TRBV18	TRBJ2-1	few	TRBD2
TGTGCCAGCAGCTTGGGACAGGGGCCGCAAGAGACCCAGTACTTC	CASSLGQGPQETQYF	TRBV7-9	TRBJ2-5	few	TRBD1
TGCAGCGCCGTTGGACAGTGGGGGACAGATACGCAGTATTTT	CSAVGQWGTDTQYF	TRBV29-1	TRBJ2-3	NA	NA
TGTGCCAGCAGGGCTGGGGGCTGGGGTGAAGCTTTCTTT	CASRAGGWGEAFF	TRBV9	TRBJ1-1	NA	NA
TGTGCCAGCAGCTTGGATCAGGGACAGGGTAAGAACACTGAAGCTTTCTTT	CASSLDQGQGKNTEAFF	TRBV5-6	TRBJ1-1	few	TRBD1
TGTGCCACCCCGTCCGTTTCGGGACAGGGCTATGGTGGCTACACCTTC	CATPSVSGQGYGGYTF	TRBV28	TRBJ1-2	few	TRBD1
TGTGCCTGGTCAGCCTCTGGAGAGCAGTACTTC	CAWSASGEQYF	TRBV30	TRBJ2-7	NA	NA
TGTGCCAGCTCCCCCGGGGGCAGGGCCTACAATGAGCAGTTCTTC	CASSPGGRAYNEQFF	TRBV6-5	TRBJ2-1	few	NA
TGTGCCTGGGGGGCGGTCACAGATACGCAGTATTTT	CAWGAVTDTQYF	TRBV30	TRBJ2-3	few	NA
TGCAGCGTTCGCGTGGGGACAGGGACAACGGGCTATGGCTACACCTTC	CSVRVGTGTTGYGYTF	TRBV29-1	TRBJ1-2	NA	TRBD1
TGCGCCAGCAGCCTCTTAGGACCCCCGCAGGTCAGCACTGAAGCTTTCTTT	CASSLLGPPQVSTEAFF	TRBV4-1	TRBJ1-1	once	NA